This passage covers 21 T cell receptor beta chains from one sample sequenced in a study of response to subunit inactivated influenza vaccine. TCRdb reanalysed the RT-PCR reads using MiXCR and keeps one entry per CDR3 protein. The data show approximately 570,000 distinct CDR3 sequences, 7.5% to 8.5% seen once. Sample: PBMCs from blood, taken less than 25 months after vaccination. These receptors were collected from a man in his fifties or sixties who received an inactivated influenza vaccine.

In its sample, this clonotype was seen a few times. The chain uses TRBV6-2 or TRBV6-3 and TRBJ2-7, with 8 nucleotides matching TRBD1. Germline CDR1 is MNHEY and CDR2 is SVGEGT. The CDR3 has 14 residues. With V trimmed by 5 bases and J by 6 bases, 9 bases remained unmatched. The CDR3: CASSQQRTGSEQYF. The CDR3 DNA follows: TGTGCCAGCAGTCAACAAAGGACAGGGTCCGAGCAGTACTTC.

The table lists this clonotype with many counts. The V and J genes are TRBV29-1 and TRBJ2-5, with TRBD1 as a possible D gene (5 bases). The V end lost 4 bases, the J end lost 3 bases, and 12 bases lay between the germline ends. Germline V gene sequence: CDR1 SQVTM, CDR2 ANQGSEA. This CDR3 region has 13 residues. CDR3 coding DNA: TGCAGCGTTGCAAGAGGCAGGGAAGAGACCCAGTACTTC. Protein: CSVARGREETQYF. The full variable domain, its missing parts supplied by reference TRBV29-1 and TRBJ2-5, is SAVISQKPSRDICQRGTSLTIQCQVDSQVTMMFWYRQQPGQSLTLIATANQGSEATYESGFVIDKFPISRPNLTFSTLTVSNMSPEDSSIYLCSVARGREETQYFGPGTRLLVL.

There are many counts of this clonotype. The rearrangement uses TRBV7-2 and TRBJ2-5, with 9 bases identical to TRBD1. This CDR3 region has 15 residues. The germline gives CDR1 SGHTA, CDR2 FQGNSA. V lost 2 bases to trimming and J lost 5 bases; unmatched junction nucleotides: 6. The CDR3: CASSLSGQGWETQYF. CDR3 bases: TGTGCCAGCAGCTTAAGCGGACAGGGGTGGGAGACCCAGTACTTC.

This clonotype was counted ten times or more. The chain couples TRBV3-1 to TRBJ1-2; 10 nucleotides match TRBD1. J gave up 8 bases and V 11 bases, and 11 bases lay outside the gene matches. Germline CDR1 is LGHDT and CDR2 is YNNKEL (reference sequence). There are 13 residues in the CDR3. The CDR3 here is CAARTGGFSGYTF. DNA for the CDR3: TGTGCCGCAAGGACAGGGGGGTTTTCCGGCTACACCTTC.

At least ten counts were recorded for this clonotype. The rearrangement joins TRBV25-1 to TRBJ2-7, with 9 bases matching TRBD1. CDR1 and CDR2 from the germline V gene are MGHDK and SYGVNS. V dropped 3 bases and J dropped 3; count of bases not matched to a gene: 6. This CDR3 region has 15 residues. The CDR3, as DNA: TGTGCCAGCAGTGAGACCGGGACAGGGTACTACGAGCAGTACTTC. This sequence encodes CASSETGTGYYEQYF.

The chain recombines TRBV24-1 with TRBJ2-2; 10 positions agree with TRBD2. The J segment lost 3 bases and the V segment lost 0 bases, leaving 15 bases of the junction unmatched. The CDR3 spans 21 residues. Looked up from germline, CDR1 is KGHDR and CDR2 is SFDVKD. The CDR3 region is CATSDLVGSVVLAGYTGELFF. In DNA form, the CDR3 reads TGTGCCACCAGTGATTTGGTAGGGTCGGTCGTACTAGCGGGATACACCGGGGAGCTGTTTTTT.

This clonotype was counted at least ten times. This chain connects TRBV7-8 to TRBJ2-2; 7 bases agree with TRBD1. The V gene end was trimmed by 4 bases and the J gene end by 4 bases; junction bases not matched to a gene: 3. The germline CDR1 and CDR2 sequences are SGHVS and FQNEAQ. This CDR3 has 14 residues. CDR3 bases: TGTGCCAGCAGCTCGGGACAGCTCACCGGGGAGCTGTTTTTT. Its translation: CASSSGQLTGELFF.

The chain is built from TRBV10-3 and TRBJ2-6; D possibly corresponds to TRBD1 (6 bases). CDR1 is ENHRY, CDR2 SYGVKD, per germline. The CDR3 is made up of 16 amino acids. Trimming left V 6 bases short and J 0 bases short, with 12 bases between. The CDR3 reads CAISPGQNSGANVLTF. DNA of the CDR3: TGTGCCATCAGCCCTGGACAGAACTCTGGGGCCAACGTCCTGACTTTC.

The chain carries TRBV5-1 and TRBJ2-1; D remains ambiguous. Trimming removed 3 bases from V and 0 bases from J, with 16 bases in between. This CDR3 spans 17 amino acids. The V gene's germline CDR1 is SGHRS and CDR2 YFSETQ. This chain's CDR3 is CASSSLSMRTSYNEQFF. The CDR3 nucleotides are TGCGCCAGCAGCTCCTTATCGATGAGGACCTCCTACAATGAGCAGTTCTTC.

The gene calls are TRBV20-1 and TRBJ2-5; TRBD2 might be the D (7 bases). Germline V gives CDR1 DFQATT, CDR2 SNEGSKA (reference sequence). V lost 3 bases to trimming and J lost 2 bases, with 13 bases between them. The CDR3 length is 14 residues. As DNA, the CDR3 is TGCAGTGCTAGCCCCGGGGGGCGGCAAGAGACCCAGTACTTC. Amino acids: CSASPGGRQETQYF.

This chain links TRBV5-1 with TRBJ2-2; TRBD2 aligns across 12 bases. The CDR3 has 22 amino acids. Germline CDR1 reads SGHRS; CDR2 reads YFSETQ. Trimming cost V 1 base and J 7 bases; bases outside gene matches: 23. CDR3 sequence: CASSLSPPGQRTSGITFGELFF. The CDR3 DNA follows: TGCGCCAGCAGCTTGTCGCCTCCGGGACAGAGGACTAGCGGGATTACATTCGGGGAGCTGTTTTTT.

The table lists this clonotype with a few counts. The V call is TRBV20-1, the J call TRBJ1-4; TRBD1 might be the D (5 bases). The germline V gene has CDR1 DFQATT and CDR2 SNEGSKA (reference sequence). Between the trimmed V and J ends, which lost 0 bases and 4 bases, there was a span of 9 bases. The CDR3 loop spans 14 amino acids. This CDR3 reads CSARERGNNEKLFF. CDR3 sequence (DNA): TGCAGTGCTAGAGAAAGGGGAAATAATGAAAAACTGTTTTTT.

This clonotype appeared a few times. J is TRBJ2-5 and V is TRBV11-2, with D unresolved. CDR1 is SGHAT, CDR2 FQNNGV, per germline. The V gene lost 4 bases and the J gene lost 4 bases, with 10 bases spanning the gap. This CDR3 is 13 amino acids long. CDR3 DNA sequence: TGTGCCAGCAGCTGGCAAGGCGGAGAGACCCAGTACTTC. Protein product: CASSWQGGETQYF. Using reference TRBV11-2 and TRBJ2-5 for the parts outside the CDR3, the full variable domain is EAGVAQSPRYKIIEKRQSVAFWCNPISGHATLYWYQQILGQGPKLLIQFQNNGVVDDSQLPKDRFSAERLKGVDSTLKIQPAKLEDSAVYLCASSWQGGETQYFGPGTRLLVL.

This clonotype showed up many times. The rearrangement uses TRBV5-5 and TRBJ1-1; D is unclear. V was trimmed by 1 base and J by 4 bases, leaving 11 bases between them. Germline CDR1 SGHKS, CDR2 YYEKEE (reference sequence). This CDR3 spans 14 amino acids. CDR3 sequence (DNA): TGTGCCAGCAGCTTGCAATTGGGTCCCACTGAAGCTTTCTTT. Protein sequence: CASSLQLGPTEAFF.

The table lists this clonotype with many counts. The CDR3: CASSLGATSWFF. DNA of the CDR3: TGTGCCAGCAGTTTAGGTGCCACCTCGTGGTTCTTC. J is TRBJ2-1 and V is TRBV12-3 or TRBV12-4; unclear D gene. The CDR3 length is 12 residues. Deletions cut 1 base from V and 15 bases from J, with 13 bases between.

This clonotype was seen many times. The chain recombines TRBV12-3 or TRBV12-4 with TRBJ1-5, with TRBD1 matching over 7 bases. V gave up 7 bases and J gave up 2 bases; unmatched junction bases: 5. The CDR3 covers 14 residues. Written as DNA, the CDR3 is TGTGCCAGCACCCGGGGGACAGGCAATCAGCCCCAGCATTTT. Translating it yields CASTRGTGNQPQHF.

A few counts support this clonotype. This rearrangement joins TRBV11-2 to TRBJ2-7; D unclear. The V end was cut by 5 bases, the J end by 3 bases, with 11 bases between. Germline V gene sequence: CDR1 SGHAT, CDR2 FQNNGV. This CDR3 has 13 residues. CDR3 sequence reads: CASSHGWNYEQYF. The CDR3 DNA follows: TGTGCCAGCAGCCACGGGTGGAACTACGAGCAGTACTTC.

This clonotype has a count of ten or more. The rearrangement uses TRBV29-1 and TRBJ1-1; D gene uncertain. This CDR3 spans 11 amino acids. V lost 0 bases and J 4 bases, leaving 3 bases between the germline ends. Germline V gene sequence: CDR1 SQVTM, CDR2 ANQGSEA. CDR3 coding DNA: TGCAGCGTTGAAGATGCCACTGAAGCTTTCTTT. Protein sequence: CSVEDATEAFF.

This clonotype was seen repeatedly, ten times or more. The V and J genes are TRBV7-2 and TRBJ2-1, with TRBD2 as a possible D gene (6 bases). The V and J ends lost 4 bases and 0 bases respectively, with 10 bases between them. Germline CDR1 SGHTA, CDR2 FQGNSA. CDR3 length: 15 amino acids. CDR3 nucleotide sequence: TGTGCCAGCAGCTGGGCGGGGAGCTCCTACAATGAGCAGTTCTTC. The encoded protein is CASSWAGSSYNEQFF.

The rearrangement links TRBV7-2 to TRBJ2-1, with TRBD1 identical over 7 bases. V was pared by 7 bases and J by 4 bases, with 13 bases of the junction left unmatched. The CDR3 is 16 amino acids. CDR1 SGHTA and CDR2 FQGNSA come from the germline V gene. Written as DNA, the CDR3 is TGTGCCAGCAACTATTGGAAAGGGGGCGGGTACAATGAGCAGTTCTTC. It encodes CASNYWKGGGYNEQFF.

The sample holds a few counts of this clonotype. The rearrangement joins TRBV4-3 to TRBJ2-3; D is possibly TRBD1 (6 bases). V lost 4 bases and J 1 base, leaving 15 bases between the germline ends. The CDR3 consists of 16 residues. Germline CDR1 is LGHNA and CDR2 is YSLEER. In DNA, the CDR3 is TGCGCCAGCAGCCCAAGGGGGACCTCACGCACAGATACGCAGTATTTT. Amino acids: CASSPRGTSRTDTQYF.